This T cell receptor (beta chain) was observed in a study of blood T cell repertoires in COVID-19. Overall study context: COVID-19 samples collected from the United States, Italy and Spain covered acute and convalescent phases. PBMCs, B-cell-depleted T cells, or T cells provided the cDNA or gDNA that made up the material.

As handled by the study authors: Using reference gene primer amplification, nucleated cell counts were estimated. Sequencing was performed with immunoSEQ multiplex PCR; in TCRdb, only in-frame clones are kept and a portion is missing. V, J and clone size were drawn from that table, and D and trimming were deduced from the DNA. The sample carries about 180,000 clones, more than 70% recorded once. Per germline, CDR1 ENHRY and CDR2 SYGVKD. Losses at the gene ends were 11 bases for V and 5 bases for J; bases not matched to a gene: 8. CDR3 size: 14 residues. This clone has just a few counts. V and J are TRBV10-3 and TRBJ2-1; 11 bases map to TRBD2. The TCR originated in a woman between 25 and 40 years old with acute or convalescent COVID-19. The specimen sequenced was peripheral blood. CDR3 loop: CALKPGLADNEQFF. The CDR3, as DNA: TGTGCCTTAAAGCCGGGACTAGCGGACAATGAGCAGTTCTTC.